Sequencing of this T cell receptor (beta chain) was carried out in a study of T-cell memory formation after mild COVID-19 (dated by TCRdb to the early 2020s). As for the study more broadly: Most TCR sequence clusters were specific to one of the two donors. Two young, previously healthy adult volunteers made up the cohort, one male and one female. Longitudinal TCRalpha and TCRbeta repertoire sequencing tracked T-cell clones expanding and contracting after mild COVID-19 in two donors. The study at large found these results: Clones that contracted from day 15 to 85 showed balanced CD4/CD8 phenotypes, whereas a second wave of clones that expanded from day 15 to 37 leaned towards CD4+. SARS-CoV-2 specificity was not confirmed for the second-wave clones peaking on day 37. Contracting CD4+ clones were located mainly in the CM and EM memory subsets, whereas CD8+ clones were found to be enriched in EMRA. Only a couple of mild cases were covered by the study, and larger cohorts that include severe cases with pre-infection samples were considered necessary. Some responding clones were detected in pre-infection memory, which suggested that pre-existing cross-reactive memory T cells had joined the SARS-CoV-2 response.

V trim: 9 bases; J trim: 1 base; unmatched bases: 13. The CDR1 and CDR2 encoded by the germline V gene are KGHDR and SFDVKD. Reading from cysteine to phenylalanine, the CDR3 counts 17 amino acids. The read is trimmed to its CDR3 DNA, 51 bases read in frame from base 1. Ficoll-Paque density gradient centrifugation was the method used to isolate PBMCs. For sequencing, an Illumina NovaSeq 6000 was employed. TCRalpha and TCRbeta cDNA libraries were constructed by 5'RACE with constant-segment primers, with sample barcodes and unique molecular identifiers being introduced. Trizol reagent was used to extract RNA from every sample. Library amplification was performed in two PCR steps, and a second sample barcode and Illumina TruSeq adapters were introduced in the second step. The libraries were sequenced on an Illumina NovaSeq using 2 x 150 bp paired-end reads. Turning to the authors' computational methods: Demultiplexing of reads and collapsing into UMI-guided consensus sequences were performed with migec v1.2.7. Using mixcr v2.1.11, the UMI consensuses were aligned to TRA and TRB V and J templates and assembled into clonotypes. A clonotype was counted as expanded or contracted only if both edgeR and NoisET called the change significant, with noise models trained on biological replicates. edgeR calls used a false discovery rate-adjusted p below 0.01 and a log2 fold-change threshold of 1. As an exploratory analysis of dynamics, PCA with hierarchical clustering was applied to max-normalized trajectories of the 1000 most abundant clonotypes. Separately sequenced CD4+ and CD8+ repertoires were used to assign the CD4 or CD8 phenotype of responding clones. TCRdb applied fastp at Q25 and MiXCR to the public reads, then kept only in-frame beta chains. Rows matching on CDR3 protein sequence are summarized as one entry with the most common DNA and genes. These V and J calls are TCRdb output, not the study's own analysis. Present in this sample are approximately 290,000 distinct CDR3 sequences, approximately 15% of which were seen just once. The top ten hold more than 20% of the sample.

This clonotype has a handful of counts. Its antigen is still unknown. No base quality information exists; no much larger clone differs at one position. This sequence uses TRBV24-1 and TRBJ2-2; a stretch of 7 junction bases matches TRBD1. The sequenced material came from PBMCs or a T cell subset sorted from them (not recorded which). The sequence was obtained from a man aged 18 to 35 who had mild COVID-19 (a few samples of this study predate the infection). The sample titles of this study are shuffled in the database, so cell type and time point are left out; the donor was told from shared clones. The CDR3 loop reads CATQGVGPGGNTGELFF. The sequenced DNA is TGTGCCACCCAAGGCGTCGGGCCAGGGGGGAACACCGGGGAGCTGTTTTTT.